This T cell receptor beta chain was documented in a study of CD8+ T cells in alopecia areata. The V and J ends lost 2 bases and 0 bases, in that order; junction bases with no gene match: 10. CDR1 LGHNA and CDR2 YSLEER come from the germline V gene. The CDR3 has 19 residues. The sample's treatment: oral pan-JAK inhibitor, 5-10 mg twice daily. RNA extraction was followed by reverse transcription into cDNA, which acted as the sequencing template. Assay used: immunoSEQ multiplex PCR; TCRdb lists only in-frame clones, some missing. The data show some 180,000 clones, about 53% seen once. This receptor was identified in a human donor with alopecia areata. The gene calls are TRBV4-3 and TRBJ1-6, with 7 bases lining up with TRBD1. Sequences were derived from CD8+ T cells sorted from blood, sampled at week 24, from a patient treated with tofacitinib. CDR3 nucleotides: TGCGCCAGCAGCCAAAACGCGGACAGGAGAAGCTCCTATAATTCACCCCTCCACTTT. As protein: CASSQNADRRSSYNSPLHF.